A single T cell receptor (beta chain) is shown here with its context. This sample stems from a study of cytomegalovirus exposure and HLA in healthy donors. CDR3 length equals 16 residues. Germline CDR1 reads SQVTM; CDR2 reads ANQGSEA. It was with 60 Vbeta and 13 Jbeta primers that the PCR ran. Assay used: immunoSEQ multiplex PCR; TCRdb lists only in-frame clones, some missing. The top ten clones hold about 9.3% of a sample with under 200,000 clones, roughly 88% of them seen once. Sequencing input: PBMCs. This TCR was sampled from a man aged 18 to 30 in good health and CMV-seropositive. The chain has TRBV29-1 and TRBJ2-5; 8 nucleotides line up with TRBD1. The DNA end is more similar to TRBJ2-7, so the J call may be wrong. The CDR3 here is CSVEDPDRESPYEQYF. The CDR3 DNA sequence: TGCAGCGTTGAAGATCCGGACAGGGAATCACCCTACGAGCAGTACTTC.